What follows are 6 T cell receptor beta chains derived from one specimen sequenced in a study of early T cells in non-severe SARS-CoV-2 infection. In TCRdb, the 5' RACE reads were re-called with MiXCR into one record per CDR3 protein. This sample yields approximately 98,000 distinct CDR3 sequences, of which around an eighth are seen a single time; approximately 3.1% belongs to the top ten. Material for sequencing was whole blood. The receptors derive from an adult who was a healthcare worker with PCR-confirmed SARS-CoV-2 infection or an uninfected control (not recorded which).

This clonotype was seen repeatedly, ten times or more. CDR3 coding DNA: TGCAGTGCTAGGGACAGCTTCCTAGGGGAAGCTTTCTTT. It translates to CSARDSFLGEAFF. The chain uses TRBV20-1 and TRBJ1-1, with TRBD1 as a possible D gene (6 bases). V lost 3 bases and J lost 8, with 16 bases in between. This CDR3 has 13 amino acids. Germline CDR1 and CDR2: DFQATT and SNEGSKA (reference sequence).

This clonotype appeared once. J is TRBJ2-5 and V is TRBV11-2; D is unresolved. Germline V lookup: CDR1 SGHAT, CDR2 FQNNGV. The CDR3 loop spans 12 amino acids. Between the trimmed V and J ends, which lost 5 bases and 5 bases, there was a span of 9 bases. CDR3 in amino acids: CASSQYMETQYF. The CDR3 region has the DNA TGTGCCAGCAGCCAATATATGGAGACCCAGTACTTC.

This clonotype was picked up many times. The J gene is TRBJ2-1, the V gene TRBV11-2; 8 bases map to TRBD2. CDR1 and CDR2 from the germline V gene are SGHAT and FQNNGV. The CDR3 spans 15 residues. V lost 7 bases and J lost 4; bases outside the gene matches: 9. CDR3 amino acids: CASNRGRPGYNEQFF. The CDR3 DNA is TGTGCCAGCAACCGCGGGAGGCCCGGGTACAATGAGCAGTTCTTC.

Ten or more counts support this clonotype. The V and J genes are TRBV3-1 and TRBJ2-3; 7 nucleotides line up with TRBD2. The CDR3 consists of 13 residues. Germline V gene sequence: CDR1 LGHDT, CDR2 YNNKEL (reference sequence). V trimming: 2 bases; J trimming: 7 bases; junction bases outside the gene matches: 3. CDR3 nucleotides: TGTGCCAGCAGCCAACGGGGGGATCATACGCAGTATTTT. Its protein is CASSQRGDHTQYF.

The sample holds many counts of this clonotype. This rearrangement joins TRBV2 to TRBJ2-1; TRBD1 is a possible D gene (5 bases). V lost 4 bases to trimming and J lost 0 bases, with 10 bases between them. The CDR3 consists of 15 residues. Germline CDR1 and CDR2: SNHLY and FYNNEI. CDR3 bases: TGTGCCAGCAGTGTGCAACAGGCCTCCTACAATGAGCAGTTCTTC. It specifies CASSVQQASYNEQFF. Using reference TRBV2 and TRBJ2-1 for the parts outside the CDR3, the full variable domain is EPEVTQTPSHQVTQMGQEVILRCVPISNHLYFYWYRQILGQKVEFLVSFYNNEISEKSEIFDDQFSVERPDGSNFTLKIRSTKLEDSAMYFCASSVQQASYNEQFFGPGTRLTVL.

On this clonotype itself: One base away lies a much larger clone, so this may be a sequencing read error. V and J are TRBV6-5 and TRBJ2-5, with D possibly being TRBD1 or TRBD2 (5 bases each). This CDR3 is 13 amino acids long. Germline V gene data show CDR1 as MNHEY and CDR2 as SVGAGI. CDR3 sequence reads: CPSSPTGALAQYF. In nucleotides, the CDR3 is TGTCCCAGCAGTCCTACCGGGGCGTTGGCCCAGTACTTC.